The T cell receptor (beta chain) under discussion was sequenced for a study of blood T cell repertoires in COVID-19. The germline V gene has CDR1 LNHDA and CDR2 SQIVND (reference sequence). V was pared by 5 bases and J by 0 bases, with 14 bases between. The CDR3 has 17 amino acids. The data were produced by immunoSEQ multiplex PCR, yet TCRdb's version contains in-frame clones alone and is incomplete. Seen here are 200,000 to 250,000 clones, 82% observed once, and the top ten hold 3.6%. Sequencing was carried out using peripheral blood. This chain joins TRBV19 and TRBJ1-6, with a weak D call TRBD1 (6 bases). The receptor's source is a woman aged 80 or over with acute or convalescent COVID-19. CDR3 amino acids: CASSLQGISSYNSPLHF. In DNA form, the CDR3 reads TGTGCCAGTAGTCTTCAGGGGATCAGCTCCTATAATTCACCCCTCCACTTT.